This T cell receptor beta chain was profiled in a study of CD8+ T cells in alopecia areata. Across the study: Treatment comprised oral tofacitinib, 5 to 10 mg twice daily, in treated patients. Percent affected scalp area, the SALT score, rated treated patients' severity.

Extraction of RNA preceded its reverse transcription into cDNA, which served as the sequencing template. The data were produced by immunoSEQ multiplex PCR, yet TCRdb's version contains in-frame clones alone and is incomplete. This table holds over 120,000 clones, about 59% found once. Remarks on this clone: Its antigen remains unknown.

Treatment denoted: oral pan-JAK inhibitor, 5-10 mg twice daily. Cell sorting was applied to PBMCs, and CD4+ and CD8+ T cells were collected. The CDR3 runs to 13 residues. V shed 6 bases and J shed 6 bases, with 11 bases lying between them. Germline V gene data show CDR1 as SEHNR and CDR2 as FQNEAQ (reference sequence). Regarding the study as a whole: During tofacitinib treatment, many expanded lesional clones remained in scalp and blood.

The source of this sequence is a human donor with alopecia areata. The chain recombines TRBV7-9 with TRBJ2-2; D possibly corresponds to TRBD2 (5 bases). Sequenced material: CD8+ T cells sorted from blood, taken at week 4, from a patient treated with tofacitinib. CDR3 protein: CASRGGVAGELFF. The CDR3 coding sequence is TGTGCCAGCAGAGGAGGAGTGGCCGGGGAGCTGTTTTTT.